The 18 T cell receptor beta chains presented below share a single source sample, sequenced in a study of vaccination effects on CD4 cells after COVID-19. Using immunoSEQ multiplex PCR, the repertoire was profiled, and TCRdb retains in-frame clones only, with some absent. The table lists around 35,000 clones, roughly 62% of them singletons. These receptors have no known antigen. Antigen-specific CD4+ T cells were first expanded with viral peptide pools by the ViraFEST assay and only then sequenced. Following culture for approximately ten days, CD4+ T cells were isolated. Among the vaccine recipients, none had a prior SARS-CoV-2 infection, and nucleocapsid antibodies were negative. The specimen comprised CD4+ T cells from PBMCs cultured with HCoV-OC43 spike peptides, sampled before COVID-19 vaccination. Subset described: HCoV-OC43 spike overlapping peptide pool stimulation. The receptors shown here come from a human donor who received a COVID-19 vaccine.

This chain connects TRBV5-1 to TRBJ2-1, with 7 bases identical to TRBD2. The CDR3 contains 15 residues. The germline V gene encodes CDR1 SGHRS and CDR2 YFSETQ. J lost 0 bases, V lost 2 bases, and 2 bases had no gene match. CDR3 region: CASSFSSGSYNEQFF. CDR3 bases: TGCGCCAGCAGCTTTTCTAGCGGCTCCTACAATGAGCAGTTCTTC.

A few counts support this clone. J is TRBJ1-4 and V is TRBV6-5; TRBD1 is a possible D gene (5 bases). This CDR3 comprises 15 residues. The germline gives CDR1 MNHEY, CDR2 SVGAGI. V dropped 8 bases and J dropped 0 bases, with 13 bases sitting between them. In DNA form, the CDR3 reads TGTGCCAGCTGGGGCAGGGACGCAACTAATGAAAAACTGTTTTTT. It yields the protein CASWGRDATNEKLFF.

This clone has just one count. The chain uses TRBV18 and TRBJ1-1, with D perhaps TRBD1 (5 bases). Looked up from germline, CDR1 is KGHSH and CDR2 is LQKENI. The CDR3 consists of 13 residues. Trimming left V 4 bases short and J 1 base short, with 7 bases between. CDR3 protein: CASSHGANTEAFF. In DNA, the CDR3 is TGTGCCAGCTCACATGGGGCGAACACTGAAGCTTTCTTT.

This clone was seen a single time. The J gene is TRBJ2-6, the V gene TRBV7-9; D gene ambiguous. CDR3 size: 15 residues. V lost 3 bases and J 0 bases, leaving 6 bases between the germline ends. Germline V gene sequence: CDR1 SEHNR, CDR2 FQNEAQ (reference sequence). The CDR3 coding sequence is TGTGCCAGCAGCTTCGATTACTCTGGGGCCAACGTCCTGACTTTC. Its protein product is CASSFDYSGANVLTF.

The chain links TRBV4-1 to TRBJ2-1; D is possibly TRBD2 (5 bases). Trimming pared 0 bases from V and 2 bases from J, leaving 8 bases between. The CDR3 loop spans 15 amino acids. Looked up from germline, CDR1 is MGHRA and CDR2 is YSYEKL. CDR3 in amino acids: CASSQDSGTYNEQFF. CDR3 in DNA: TGCGCCAGCAGCCAAGATTCCGGGACCTACAATGAGCAGTTCTTC.

This clone showed up just once. The V call is TRBV7-8, the J call TRBJ2-1; the D is unclear. CDR1 SGHVS and CDR2 FQNEAQ come from the germline V gene. Trimming took 8 bases from V and 8 from J, leaving 34 bases between them. The CDR3 loop spans 19 amino acids. The CDR3 region has the DNA TGTGCCAGCGCACCCCCCAATTTAGTCGGCCAGGCACGGTGGGATGAGCAGTTCTTC. It specifies CASAPPNLVGQARWDEQFF.

This rearrangement joins TRBV12-5 to TRBJ2-5; 9 bases line up with TRBD2. The CDR3 consists of 15 residues. CDR1 LGHNT and CDR2 FRNRAP come from the germline V gene. Losses at the gene ends were 1 base for V and 4 bases for J; bases not matched to a gene: 4. The CDR3 sequence is CASGLGGGGGETQYF. DNA of the CDR3: TGTGCTAGTGGTTTGGGTGGCGGGGGGGGAGAGACCCAGTACTTC. Together with reference TRBV12-5 and TRBJ2-5, the CDR3 gives the full variable domain: DARVTQTPRHKVTEMGQEVTMRCQPILGHNTVFWYRQTMMQGLELLAYFRNRAPLDDSGMPKDRFSAEMPDATLATLKIQPSEPRDSAVYFCASGLGGGGGETQYFGPGTRLLVL.

The J gene is TRBJ1-4, the V gene TRBV18; tentatively, D is TRBD1 (5 bases). Trimming removed 3 bases at V and 8 bases at J, with 7 bases between. Per germline, CDR1 KGHSH and CDR2 LQKENI. The length of the CDR3 is 12 residues. The chain's CDR3 is CASSPGREKLFF. CDR3 bases: TGTGCCAGCTCACCGGGACGGGAAAAACTGTTTTTT.

This chain joins TRBV6-5 and TRBJ2-7; TRBD2 matches 11 bases. This CDR3 region has 15 residues. V lost 0 bases to trimming and J lost 4 bases; unmatched junction nucleotides: 2. Germline CDR1 and CDR2: MNHEY and SVGAGI. Here the CDR3 DNA reads TGTGCCAGCAGTTACTCGGGACTAGCGGCTTACGAGCAGTACTTC. Translation gives CASSYSGLAAYEQYF.

The rearrangement uses TRBV23-1 and TRBJ2-5; TRBD1 agrees at 8 bases. TRBV23-1 is an ORF, with its function uncertain. V lost 4 bases to trimming and J lost 0 bases; unmatched junction nucleotides: 7. CDR3 length: 16 residues. The CDR3 region has the DNA TGCGCCAGCAGTCTCTTGGACAGGGCTGACCAAGAGACCCAGTACTTC. Translating it yields CASSLLDRADQETQYF.

This chain links TRBV10-3 with TRBJ1-2; possibly TRBD1 for D (6 bases). CDR1 is ENHRY and CDR2 is SYGVKD in the germline V gene. The CDR3 has 14 residues. V lost 0 bases, J lost 7 bases, and 12 bases lay in between. As DNA, the CDR3 is TGTGCCATCAGTGAGTCCACAACAGGGAGTGGCTACACCTTC. It encodes CAISESTTGSGYTF.

This chain links TRBV10-1 with TRBJ2-6; D is undetermined. Germline V gene sequence: CDR1 WNHNN, CDR2 SYGVQD (reference sequence). Trimming cost V 2 bases and J 0 bases, with 5 bases left between them. The length of the CDR3 is 15 residues. This CDR3 reads CASSEGGSGANVLTF. The CDR3, as DNA: TGCGCCAGCAGTGAGGGCGGCTCTGGGGCCAACGTCCTGACTTTC.

J is TRBJ1-2 and V is TRBV6-1, with 9 nucleotides matching TRBD1. Germline V CDR1 and CDR2: MNHNS, SASEGT. The V gene end was trimmed by 11 bases and the J gene end by 4 bases; junction bases not matched to a gene: 8. The CDR3 extends over 13 amino acids. The DNA of the CDR3 is TGTGCCGCGGACAGGGGAGAACCCTATGGCTACACCTTC. As protein: CAADRGEPYGYTF.

The chain recombines TRBV19 with TRBJ2-3; 7 bases fit TRBD1. The CDR3 length is 15 residues. With V trimmed by 5 bases and J by 7 bases, 12 bases remained unmatched. Looked up from germline, CDR1 is LNHDA and CDR2 is SQIVND (reference sequence). CDR3 bases: TGTGCCAGTAGTGCGAGACAGGGCCGTGGTAATACGCAGTATTTT. Its protein product is CASSARQGRGNTQYF.

This clone was seen only a few times. The chain couples TRBV2 to TRBJ2-2; a possible D gene is TRBD1 (5 bases). Germline V gives CDR1 SNHLY, CDR2 FYNNEI. CDR3 length equals 14 residues. V lost 7 bases to trimming and J lost 1 base, with 10 bases between them. The CDR3 here is CASILDRNTGELFF. In DNA, the CDR3 is TGTGCCAGCATTTTAGACAGGAACACCGGGGAGCTGTTTTTT.

V and J are TRBV24-1 and TRBJ2-6; D remains unclear. CDR1 and CDR2 from the germline V gene are KGHDR and SFDVKD. V lost 12 bases and J lost 0, with 5 bases in between. CDR3 length equals 12 residues. The CDR3 sequence: CASSSGANVLTF. CDR3 DNA: TGTGCCTCTAGCTCTGGGGCCAACGTCCTGACTTTC.

This rearrangement joins TRBV21-1 to TRBJ2-5. TRBV21-1 is an annotated pseudogene. The CDR3 length is 18 residues. As DNA, the CDR3 is TGTGCCAGCAGCAAAGTAGGGGCAGGGGGGGGTTCTCAAGAGACCCAGTACTTC. Translating gives CASSKVGAGGGSQETQYF.

This chain links TRBV29-1 with TRBJ2-1, with 8 nucleotides matching TRBD2. The length of the CDR3 is 14 residues. CDR1 and CDR2 (germline): SQVTM, ANQGSEA. With 4 bases clipped from V and 5 bases from J, the junction kept 7 bases outside the gene matches. CDR3: CSVALGGGDNEQFF. The DNA of the CDR3 is TGCAGCGTTGCGCTCGGGGGGGGAGACAATGAGCAGTTCTTC.